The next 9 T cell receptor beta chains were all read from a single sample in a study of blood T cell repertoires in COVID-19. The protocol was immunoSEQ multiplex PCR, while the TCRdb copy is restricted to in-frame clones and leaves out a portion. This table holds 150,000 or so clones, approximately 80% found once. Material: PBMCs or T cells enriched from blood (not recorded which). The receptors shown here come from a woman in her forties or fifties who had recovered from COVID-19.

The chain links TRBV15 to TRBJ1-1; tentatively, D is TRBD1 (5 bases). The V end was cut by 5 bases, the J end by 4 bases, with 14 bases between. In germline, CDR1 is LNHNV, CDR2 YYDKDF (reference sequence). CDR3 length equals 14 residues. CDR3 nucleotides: TGTGCCACCAGCGGCACAGGCCTCGGCACTGAAGCTTTCTTT. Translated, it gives CATSGTGLGTEAFF.

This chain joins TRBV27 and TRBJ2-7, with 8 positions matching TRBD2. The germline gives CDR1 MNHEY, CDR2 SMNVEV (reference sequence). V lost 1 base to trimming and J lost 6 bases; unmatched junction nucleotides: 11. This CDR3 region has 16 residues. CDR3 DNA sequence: TGTGCCAGCAGTTTATATTGGCGGGGGGCAACTACCGAGCAGTACTTC. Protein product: CASSLYWRGATTEQYF.

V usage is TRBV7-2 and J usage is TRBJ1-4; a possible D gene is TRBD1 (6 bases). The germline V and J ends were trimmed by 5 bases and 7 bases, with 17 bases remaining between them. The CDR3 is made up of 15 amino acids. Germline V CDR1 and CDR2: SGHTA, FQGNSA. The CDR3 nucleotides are TGTGCCAGCAGCCCTGAACAGGGCTTGAGTGAAAAACTGTTTTTT. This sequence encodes CASSPEQGLSEKLFF.

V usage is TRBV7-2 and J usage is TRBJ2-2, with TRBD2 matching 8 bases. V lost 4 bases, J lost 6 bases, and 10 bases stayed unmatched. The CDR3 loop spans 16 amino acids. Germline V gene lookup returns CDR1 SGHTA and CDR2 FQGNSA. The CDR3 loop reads CASSSRGSGTPGELFF. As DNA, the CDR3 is TGTGCCAGCAGCTCCCGGGGTAGCGGGACCCCCGGGGAGCTGTTTTTT. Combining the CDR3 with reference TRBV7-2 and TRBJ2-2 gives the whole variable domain GAGVSQSPSNKVTEKGKDVELRCDPISGHTALYWYRQSLGQGLEFLIYFQGNSAPDKSGLPSDRFSAERTGGSVSTLTIQRTQQEDSAVYLCASSSRGSGTPGELFFGEGSRLTVL.

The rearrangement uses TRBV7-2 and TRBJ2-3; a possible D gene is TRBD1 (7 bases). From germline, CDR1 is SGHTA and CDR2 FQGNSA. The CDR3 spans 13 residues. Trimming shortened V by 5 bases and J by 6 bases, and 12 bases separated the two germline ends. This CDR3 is CASSAQGGDTQYF. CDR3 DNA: TGTGCCAGCAGCGCGCAGGGGGGCGATACGCAGTATTTT.

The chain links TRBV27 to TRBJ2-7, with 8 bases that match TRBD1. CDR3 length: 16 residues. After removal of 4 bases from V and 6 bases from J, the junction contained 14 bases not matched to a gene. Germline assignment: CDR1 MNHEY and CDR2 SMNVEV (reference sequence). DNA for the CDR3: TGTGCCAGCAGTTCCCGGCGAACAGGGGGTTATTCCGAGCAGTACTTC. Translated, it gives CASSSRRTGGYSEQYF.

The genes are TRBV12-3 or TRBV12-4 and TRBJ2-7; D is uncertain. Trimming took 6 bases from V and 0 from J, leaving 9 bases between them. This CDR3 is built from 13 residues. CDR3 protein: CASRDSSSYEQYF. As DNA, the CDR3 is TGTGCCAGCAGAGACTCGAGCTCCTACGAGCAGTACTTC.

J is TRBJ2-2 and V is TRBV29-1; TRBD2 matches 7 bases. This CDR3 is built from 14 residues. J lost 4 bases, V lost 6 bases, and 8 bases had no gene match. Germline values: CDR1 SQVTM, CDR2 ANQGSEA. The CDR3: CSVGRGLRTGELFF. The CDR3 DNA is TGCAGCGTGGGTAGGGGACTACGCACCGGGGAGCTGTTTTTT.

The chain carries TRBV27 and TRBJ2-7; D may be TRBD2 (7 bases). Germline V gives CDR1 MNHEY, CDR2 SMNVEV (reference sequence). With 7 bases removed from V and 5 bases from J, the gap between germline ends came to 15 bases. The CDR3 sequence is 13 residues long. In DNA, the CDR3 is TGTGCCAGCACCGAAAGGGGGGGGCACGAGCAGTACTTC. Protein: CASTERGGHEQYF.